A selection of T cell receptor beta chains follows, all from one sample in a study of shared clonotypes between healthy human individuals. Libraries were prepared by immunoSEQ multiplex PCR; TCRdb keeps only in-frame clonotypes and omits some of them. Found here are about 1.1 million clones, about 84% of them singletons; the top ten hold 0.5% to 0.65%. The source material was memory CD4+ T cells from PBMCs. These TCRs come from a man in his late teens or twenties in good health. Some clones in this sample may be carry-over from other donors' samples. Each CDR3 is given with its conserved first and last residue. The D gene is left open where the match is weak. Size tells how often a clone was seen (once, few, many) or the class of an expanded clone, and some rows leave it out.

D: NA
size: NA
J: TRBJ2-7
V: TRBV28
CDR3: CASTRARIYYEQYF
DNA: TGTGCCAGCACCCGGGCCAGAATCTACTACGAGCAGTACTTC

D: NA
size: NA
J: TRBJ1-2
V: TRBV27
CDR3: CASSLSGLARLWNGYTF
DNA: TGTGCCAGCAGTTTATCGGGGTTGGCGCGACTGTGGAATGGCTACACCTTC

D: NA
size: NA
J: TRBJ1-1
V: TRBV6-1
CDR3: CASSDWFTEAFF
DNA: TGTGCCAGCAGTGATTGGTTTACTGAAGCTTTCTTT

D: NA
size: NA
J: TRBJ1-2
V: TRBV27
CDR3: CASRAYGQSQGDYGYTF
DNA: TGTGCCAGCAGGGCCTATGGACAGTCCCAAGGTGACTATGGCTACACCTTC

D: TRBD2
size: NA
J: TRBJ2-1
V: TRBV11-3
CDR3: CASSLTQAGGPRNEQFF
DNA: TGTGCCAGCAGCTTAACCCAGGCGGGAGGGCCTAGGAATGAGCAGTTCTTC

D: NA
size: NA
J: TRBJ1-1
V: TRBV5-1
CDR3: CASSLSVQAFRGTEAFF
DNA: TGCGCCAGCAGCTTGTCAGTGCAGGCTTTCAGGGGCACTGAAGCTTTCTTT

D: TRBD2
size: NA
J: TRBJ2-7
V: TRBV5-1
CDR3: CASSPLAGASDEQYF
DNA: TGCGCCAGCAGCCCCCTAGCGGGAGCAAGCGACGAGCAGTACTTC

D: NA
size: NA
J: TRBJ2-6
V: TRBV5-6
CDR3: CASSRTGFSGANVLTF
DNA: TGTGCCAGCAGCCGGACCGGGTTTTCTGGGGCCAACGTCCTGACTTTC

D: NA
size: NA
J: TRBJ2-7
V: TRBV6-5
CDR3: CASSSAPGRAYEQYF
DNA: TGTGCCAGCAGTTCCGCGCCGGGACGGGCCTACGAGCAGTACTTC

D: TRBD1
size: NA
J: TRBJ1-1
V: TRBV4-1
CDR3: CASSQTFRDRVGAFF
DNA: TGCGCCAGCAGCCAAACATTCCGGGACAGGGTTGGAGCTTTCTTT

D: NA
size: NA
J: TRBJ2-7
V: TRBV5-8
CDR3: CASSLAEGFPLYEQYF
DNA: TGTGCCAGCAGCTTGGCCGAGGGCTTCCCCCTCTACGAGCAGTACTTC

D: TRBD1
size: NA
J: TRBJ2-5
V: TRBV2
CDR3: CASRLDRGETQYF
DNA: TGTGCCAGCAGGTTGGACAGGGGCGAGACCCAGTACTTC

D: TRBD2
size: NA
J: TRBJ2-3
V: TRBV10-3
CDR3: CAISDWRAGGRDTQYF
DNA: TGTGCCATCAGTGACTGGAGAGCGGGGGGGCGGGATACGCAGTATTTT

D: NA
size: NA
J: TRBJ1-2
V: TRBV5-5
CDR3: CASSVTVGLGGYGYTF
DNA: TGTGCCAGCAGCGTGACTGTGGGGTTGGGCGGCTATGGCTACACCTTC

D: NA
size: once
J: TRBJ1-2
V: TRBV10-3
CDR3: CASSAANYGYTF
DNA: TGTGCCAGCTCCGCCGCTAACTATGGCTACACCTTC

D: NA
size: NA
J: TRBJ1-1
V: TRBV28
CDR3: CASSSRGHSTEAFF
DNA: TGTGCCAGCAGTTCTCGTGGTCATAGCACTGAAGCTTTCTTT

D: NA
size: NA
J: TRBJ2-7
V: TRBV2
CDR3: CASSDRTLPIYEQYF
DNA: TGTGCCAGCAGTGACAGGACACTACCGATCTACGAGCAGTACTTC

D: NA
size: NA
J: TRBJ2-1
V: TRBV6-1
CDR3: CASSETVRVVRQFF
DNA: TGTGCCAGCAGTGAAACGGTCAGGGTGGTTCGGCAGTTCTTC

D: NA
size: NA
J: TRBJ1-2
V: TRBV29-1
CDR3: CSVEGDSRRGYTF
DNA: TGCAGCGTTGAAGGGGATTCCCGTCGGGGCTACACCTTC

D: TRBD1
size: NA
J: TRBJ2-5
V: TRBV28
CDR3: CASSPYRGASKETQYF
DNA: TGTGCCAGCAGCCCCTACAGGGGGGCGTCCAAAGAGACCCAGTACTTC